What follows are 7 T cell receptor beta chains derived from one specimen sequenced in a study of T-cell reconstitution after alpha-beta-depleted transplantation in children. For TCRbeta, the library was prepared with unique molecular identifiers. TCRdb recomputed calls from the PCR reads with MiXCR, one row per CDR3 protein. The table has approximately 800,000 distinct CDR3 sequences, around 17% seen once. Material: PBMCs, mostly from graft donor cells, obtained 360 days after TCRalphabeta/CD19-depleted stem cell transplant. The receptors were gathered from a male patient aged 5 to 17 who had a stem cell transplant for acute lymphoblastic leukemia, so the T cells may come from the graft donor.

CDR3 in DNA: TGCAGTGCCAAGGACGGATACACTGAAGCTTTCTTT. Protein product: CSAKDGYTEAFF. The chain couples TRBV20-1 to TRBJ1-1; D is ambiguous. The CDR3 consists of 12 residues. Germline V gives CDR1 DFQATT, CDR2 SNEGSKA (reference sequence). V was trimmed by 6 bases and J by 3 bases, leaving 11 bases between them.

Only a few counts were recorded for this clonotype. The rearrangement uses TRBV12-3 or TRBV12-4 and TRBJ1-2; 10 positions match TRBD1. The CDR3 loop spans 12 amino acids. J lost 10 bases, V lost 6 bases, and 5 bases had no gene match. CDR3 in amino acids: CASSPGTGDYTF. CDR3 nucleotide sequence: TGTGCCAGCAGCCCTGGGACAGGGGACTACACCTTC.

The rearrangement uses TRBV20-1 and TRBJ2-1; TRBD2 matches 10 bases. In germline, CDR1 is DFQATT, CDR2 SNEGSKA (reference sequence). The CDR3 sequence is 14 residues long. J was trimmed by 9 bases and V by 2 bases; bases with no gene match: 7. CDR3 amino acids: CSARSLAGVGEQFF. CDR3 nucleotides: TGCAGTGCTAGAAGCCTAGCGGGAGTCGGTGAGCAGTTCTTC.

There are a few counts of this clonotype. The chain carries TRBV20-1 and TRBJ2-7; 14 bases fit TRBD2. Germline V gene data show CDR1 as DFQATT and CDR2 as SNEGSKA (reference sequence). V was pared by 0 bases and J by 7 bases, with 5 bases of the junction left unmatched. The CDR3 has 15 residues. CDR3 sequence: CSARDRGLAGVEQYF. In DNA, the CDR3 is TGCAGTGCTAGAGACCGGGGACTAGCGGGAGTGGAGCAGTACTTC.

This clonotype was counted a few times. The chain combines TRBV7-9 with TRBJ2-7; D is unclear. Germline V gene sequence: CDR1 SEHNR, CDR2 FQNEAQ (reference sequence). The CDR3 length is 10 residues. Trimming removed 1 base at V and 12 bases at J, with 7 bases between. The CDR3: CASSLVGLYF. The CDR3 DNA reads TGTGCCAGCAGCTTAGTAGGGTTGTACTTC.

CDR3 in DNA: TGTGCCAGCAGCCAAATGGGGACAGGGAGCAACGAGCAGTACTTC. Protein product: CASSQMGTGSNEQYF. The rearrangement uses TRBV14 and TRBJ2-7; 9 positions agree with TRBD1. V dropped 2 bases and J dropped 5; count of bases not matched to a gene: 7. This CDR3 region has 15 residues. Germline V lookup: CDR1 SGHDN, CDR2 FVKESK.

This clonotype was counted only a few times. The V gene is TRBV27, the J gene TRBJ2-7; no reliable D call. Germline V gene data show CDR1 as MNHEY and CDR2 as SMNVEV (reference sequence). The CDR3 consists of 14 residues. V was shortened by 6 bases and J by 3 bases, with 15 bases between the two germline ends. The CDR3 nucleotides read TGTGCCAGCAGCCCCCTGGTCCGAATCTACGAGCAGTACTTC. It codes for CASSPLVRIYEQYF.